What follows are 25 T cell receptor beta chains derived from one specimen sequenced in a study of cytomegalovirus exposure and HLA in healthy donors. Assay: immunoSEQ multiplex PCR; the TCRdb copy retains only in-frame clones and omits some. The data show some 90,000 clones, roughly 85% seen once. Sequencing used PBMCs. The receptors originated from a woman aged 25 to 39 in good health and CMV-seronegative.

The chain couples TRBV11-2 to TRBJ1-3; D unclear. Trimming pared 1 base from V and 4 bases from J, leaving 11 bases between. Germline V CDR1 and CDR2: SGHAT, FQNNGV. This CDR3 region has 15 residues. The CDR3 nucleotides read TGTGCCAGCAGCTTAGGTTGGGCGTCCGGAAACACCATATATTTT. It yields the protein CASSLGWASGNTIYF.

CDR3 DNA: TGTGCCAGCTCACCCCGGCGGGAGGCAGATACGCAGTATTTT. This encodes CASSPRREADTQYF. The J gene is TRBJ2-3, the V gene TRBV18, with 8 nucleotides matching TRBD2. J gave up 4 bases and V 3 bases, and 3 bases lay outside the gene matches. Germline lookup yields CDR1 KGHSH and CDR2 LQKENI. The CDR3 has 14 residues.

The chain has TRBV15 and TRBJ2-2; 11 bases match TRBD2. V lost 2 bases, J lost 4 bases, and 6 bases stayed unmatched. The CDR3 has 17 residues. Germline CDR1 is LNHNV and CDR2 is YYDKDF (reference sequence). CDR3 coding DNA: TGTGCCACCAGCAGAAGGGGGCTAGCGGGAGGCACCGGGGAGCTGTTTTTT. Translated, it gives CATSRRGLAGGTGELFF.

This clone was detected only once. The chain joins TRBV27 to TRBJ1-1; tentatively, D is TRBD1 (5 bases). Trimming cost V 4 bases and J 1 base, with 22 bases left between them. Germline CDR1 and CDR2: MNHEY and SMNVEV (reference sequence). This CDR3 has 18 amino acids. CDR3 DNA sequence: TGTGCCAGCAGTTCCGCAGGGCACCCGAGATCGACGAACACTGAAGCTTTCTTT. It translates to CASSSAGHPRSTNTEAFF.

This chain joins TRBV5-1 and TRBJ1-2; D is uncertain. Trimming took off 0 bases at V and 0 bases at J, with 9 bases between the two ends. This CDR3 region has 15 residues. Germline-derived CDR1 and CDR2 are SGHRS and YFSETQ. CDR3 in amino acids: CASSLEAPSNYGYTF. In nucleotides, the CDR3 is TGCGCCAGCAGCTTGGAAGCTCCCTCTAACTATGGCTACACCTTC.

The chain is built from TRBV7-8 and TRBJ1-3; perhaps TRBD1 as D (5 bases). The V end was cut by 4 bases, the J end by 0 bases, with 16 bases between. The germline CDR1 and CDR2 sequences are SGHVS and FQNEAQ. This CDR3 has 17 amino acids. This CDR3 reads CASSSWGGTRSGNTIYF. The CDR3 bases are TGTGCCAGCAGCTCGTGGGGGGGAACCCGCTCTGGAAACACCATATATTTT. Combining the CDR3 with reference TRBV7-8 and TRBJ1-3 gives the whole variable domain GAGVSQSPRYKVAKRGQDVALRCDPISGHVSLFWYQQALGQGPEFLTYFQNEAQLDKSGLPSDRFFAERPEGSVSTLKIQRTQQEDSAVYLCASSSWGGTRSGNTIYFGEGSWLTVV.

The V call is TRBV29-1, the J call TRBJ2-7; 7 nucleotides agree with TRBD1. With 6 bases clipped from V and 6 bases from J, the junction kept 8 bases outside the gene matches. In germline, CDR1 is SQVTM, CDR2 ANQGSEA. This CDR3 has 12 amino acids. The CDR3 region is CSVAGGRGEQYF. In nucleotides, the CDR3 is TGCAGCGTCGCAGGGGGAAGGGGCGAGCAGTACTTC.

The chain couples TRBV5-1 to TRBJ2-4; a possible D gene is TRBD2 (6 bases). Germline CDR1 and CDR2: SGHRS and YFSETQ. CDR3 length equals 15 residues. The V gene lost 4 bases and the J gene lost 3 bases, with 14 bases spanning the gap. In nucleotides, the CDR3 is TGCGCCAGCAGCCTTCCCTGGAGGGGCAAAAACATTCAGTACTTC. Residues: CASSLPWRGKNIQYF.

Worth noting for this clone: Other nucleotide sequences from this sample produce the same CDR3. The V and J genes are TRBV5-1 and TRBJ1-1; D not resolved. Trimming took off 8 bases at V and 2 bases at J, with 16 bases between the two ends. Germline CDR1 reads SGHRS; CDR2 reads YFSETQ. The CDR3 is 14 amino acids. CDR3 bases: TGCGCCAGTAGCCCCTCGGTCCAAAACACTGAAGCTTTCTTT. This gives the protein CASSPSVQNTEAFF.

This clone showed up just once. The chain couples TRBV6-6 to TRBJ2-7; no firm D call. Germline-derived CDR1 and CDR2 are MNHNY and SVGAGI (reference sequence). Trimming removed 4 bases from V and 0 bases from J, with 4 bases in between. The CDR3 loop spans 12 amino acids. CDR3 in DNA: TGTGCCAGCAGTTCTAACTCCTACGAGCAGTACTTC. It yields the protein CASSSNSYEQYF.

The J gene is TRBJ2-7, the V gene TRBV5-1; no definite D call. Looked up from germline, CDR1 is SGHRS and CDR2 is YFSETQ. The V and J ends lost 2 bases and 3 bases respectively, with 3 bases between them. The CDR3 is 11 amino acids. The CDR3, as DNA: TGCGCCAGCAGCTTCGGCTACGAGCAGTACTTC. Translation: CASSFGYEQYF.

The chain is built from TRBV2 and TRBJ2-7, with 9 bases identical to TRBD2. Germline V gene data show CDR1 as SNHLY and CDR2 as FYNNEI. This CDR3 spans 13 amino acids. The V segment lost 7 bases and the J segment 6 bases; nucleotides outside the gene matches: 7. CDR3 region: CASTLAGAGEQYF. The CDR3 DNA follows: TGTGCCAGCACGTTAGCGGGAGCGGGCGAGCAGTACTTC.

V and J are TRBV5-1 and TRBJ2-7, with TRBD2 identical over 11 bases. The germline V gene has CDR1 SGHRS and CDR2 YFSETQ. V was clipped by 3 bases and J by 6 bases; unmatched bases: 5. This CDR3 region has 14 residues. CDR3 region: CASSYGTSGVEQYF. The DNA for the CDR3 is TGCGCCAGCAGCTACGGGACTAGCGGTGTCGAGCAGTACTTC.

The V and J genes are TRBV18 and TRBJ2-3; weak D call: TRBD1 (6 bases). Germline CDR1 and CDR2: KGHSH and LQKENI. V lost 3 bases and J 2 bases, leaving 12 bases between the germline ends. The length of the CDR3 is 15 residues. The chain's CDR3 is CASSPSQGSTDTQYF. The CDR3 nucleotides read TGTGCCAGCTCACCCTCACAGGGATCCACAGATACGCAGTATTTT. The variable domain in full, with the rest retrieved from reference TRBV18 and TRBJ2-3, is NAGVMQNPRHLVRRRGQEARLRCSPMKGHSHVYWYRQLPEEGLKFMVYLQKENIIDESGMPKERFSAEFPKEGPSILRIQQVVRGDSAAYFCASSPSQGSTDTQYFGPGTRLTVL.

The V and J genes are TRBV7-9 and TRBJ2-3, with a possible D match to TRBD2 (6 bases). The CDR3 runs 14 residues. The germline V and J ends were trimmed by 6 bases and 6 bases, with 16 bases remaining between them. CDR1 and CDR2 (germline): SEHNR, FQNEAQ (reference sequence). CDR3 DNA sequence: TGTGCCAGCAGTCTTTTGGGGGGAGGCGATACGCAGTATTTT. Its protein is CASSLLGGGDTQYF.

The chain uses TRBV19 and TRBJ1-2; D uncertain. V dropped 7 bases and J dropped 4 bases, with 13 bases sitting between them. The CDR3 totals 13 residues. Germline lookup yields CDR1 LNHDA and CDR2 SQIVND (reference sequence). The CDR3 reads CASKIRTLYGYTF. The CDR3 nucleotides are TGTGCCAGTAAAATCAGAACCCTCTATGGCTACACCTTC.

The sample holds a few counts of this clone. The V gene is TRBV7-3, the J gene TRBJ2-7, with unresolved D. Looked up from germline, CDR1 is SGHTA and CDR2 is FQGTGA. CDR3 length equals 13 residues. Trimming removed 3 bases from V and 6 bases from J, with 12 bases in between. Written as DNA, the CDR3 is TGTGCCAGCAGCTTGAGCCCGGCAGGCGAGCAGTACTTC. This codes for CASSLSPAGEQYF. The variable domain in full, with the rest retrieved from reference TRBV7-3 and TRBJ2-7, is GAGVSQTPSNKVTEKGKYVELRCDPISGHTALYWYRQSLGQGPEFLIYFQGTGAADDSGLPNDRFFAVRPEGSVSTLKIQRTERGDSAVYLCASSLSPAGEQYFGPGTRLTVT.

This clone was seen just once. The J gene is TRBJ2-7, the V gene TRBV2; TRBD1 matches 7 bases. Germline assignment: CDR1 SNHLY and CDR2 FYNNEI. The J segment lost 1 base and the V segment lost 3 bases, leaving 0 bases of the junction unmatched. This CDR3 is built from 13 residues. The CDR3 spells CASSEGQSYEQYF. The CDR3 DNA reads as TGTGCCAGCAGTGAGGGACAGTCCTACGAGCAGTACTTC.

The chain joins TRBV7-3 to TRBJ2-3, with 10 bases matching TRBD2. Germline V gene lookup returns CDR1 SGHTA and CDR2 FQGTGA. The CDR3 runs to 17 residues. Trimming removed 0 bases from V and 3 bases from J; junction bases left unmatched: 6. This CDR3 reads CASSLTPSGRGTDTQYF. The CDR3 nucleotides read TGTGCCAGCAGCTTAACCCCTAGCGGGAGAGGTACAGATACGCAGTATTTT.

This chain uses TRBV23-1 with TRBJ1-5; TRBD1 aligns across 11 bases. TRBV23-1 is flagged as an ORF with uncertain function. The junction had 14 bases not matched to a gene; V was cut back by 3 bases and J by 1 base. This CDR3 is 20 amino acids long. CDR3 amino acids: CASSQVSRDRGIRSNQPQHF. The CDR3 DNA is TGCGCCAGCAGTCAGGTCAGCCGGGACAGGGGGATAAGAAGCAATCAGCCCCAGCATTTT.

The chain carries TRBV19 and TRBJ1-2; TRBD1 matches at 7 bases. The CDR3 length is 14 residues. The V segment lost 7 bases and the J segment 4 bases; nucleotides outside the gene matches: 9. The germline gives CDR1 LNHDA, CDR2 SQIVND (reference sequence). CDR3 sequence reads: CASTFSGTAYGYTF. DNA for the CDR3: TGTGCCAGTACCTTTTCCGGGACAGCCTATGGCTACACCTTC. The whole variable domain, filled in from reference TRBV19 and TRBJ1-2, reads DGGITQSPKYLFRKEGQNVTLSCEQNLNHDAMYWYRQDPGQGLRLIYYSQIVNDFQKGDIAEGYSVSREKKESFPLTVTSAQKNPTAFYLCASTFSGTAYGYTFGSGTRLTVV.

This clone has a single count. The gene calls are TRBV30 and TRBJ2-7; 12 bases align to TRBD2. CDR1 is GTSNPN and CDR2 is SVGIG in the germline V gene (reference sequence). The CDR3 runs 14 residues. J lost 3 bases, V lost 8 bases, and 8 bases had no gene match. This chain's CDR3 is CAGTLTSGSYEQYF. The CDR3 nucleotides read TGTGCCGGAACCCTGACTAGCGGGAGCTACGAGCAGTACTTC.

The rearrangement uses TRBV6-1 and TRBJ2-7; 11 nucleotides align to TRBD2. V shed 6 bases and J 5 bases; nucleotides not matched to a gene: 9. Germline lookup yields CDR1 MNHNS and CDR2 SASEGT. The CDR3 totals 15 residues. For the CDR3, the DNA is TGTGCCAGCAGCCCCCTAGCGGGGGGTCTAAACGAGCAGTACTTC. It codes for CASSPLAGGLNEQYF.

This clone was counted only a few times. V is TRBV20-1 and J is TRBJ1-1; D gene uncertain. The CDR3 has 11 residues. The ends were cut back, 6 bases at V and 3 bases at J, with 8 bases in the middle. Germline assignment: CDR1 DFQATT and CDR2 SNEGSKA (reference sequence). Here the CDR3 DNA reads TGCAGTGCCAAGAGTTACACTGAAGCTTTCTTT. Translation gives CSAKSYTEAFF.

V gene TRBV7-2 combines with J gene TRBJ1-1; D possibly corresponds to TRBD1 (5 bases). CDR1 and CDR2 (germline): SGHTA, FQGNSA. CDR3 length equals 13 residues. Trimming took 3 bases from V and 3 from J, leaving 8 bases between them. The CDR3 reads CASSFDRYTEAFF. DNA for the CDR3: TGTGCCAGCAGCTTCGACAGATACACTGAAGCTTTCTTT.